This is a list of T cell receptor beta chains from one sample in a study of blood T cell repertoires in COVID-19. Here immunoSEQ multiplex PCR was the method, and the copy in TCRdb shows in-frame clones only, minus some. The sample includes about 200,000 clones, roughly four fifths seen only once; the top ten take over 7%. The sequencing input was peripheral blood. These receptor sequences come from an elderly woman with COVID-19, enrolled during active disease. Both conserved end residues are part of each CDR3. D genes are given only for firm matches. Size tells how often a clone was seen (once, few, many) or the class of an expanded clone, and some rows leave it out.

>-|-|TRBJ2-2|TRBV3-1/TRBV3-2
TGTGCCAGCAGCCAAGGACTAGGTATCACCGGGGAGCTGTTTTTT
CASSQGLGITGELFF
>-|-|TRBJ1-4|TRBV5-4
TGTGCCAGCAGCTTTCAGGGATCCTCTAATGAAAAACTGTTTTTT
CASSFQGSSNEKLFF
>-|TRBD2|TRBJ2-1|TRBV4-1
TGCGCCAGCAGCCTTCAGCGGGAGGGCACCCCCTACAATGAGCAGTTCTTC
CASSLQREGTPYNEQFF
>-|-|TRBJ1-1|TRBV19
TGTGCCAGTAGTATAGGGGGCCTCGGTACTGAAGCTTTCTTT
CASSIGGLGTEAFF
>-|TRBD1|TRBJ1-2|TRBV11-2
TGTGCCAGCAGCCGTACCGGGACAGGGAAAGCCAACTATGGCTACACCTTC
CASSRTGTGKANYGYTF
>-|-|TRBJ1-1|TRBV3-1/TRBV3-2
TGTGCCAGCAGCCAAGATCTTCAGGGCGCAGCTTTCTTT
CASSQDLQGAAFF
>-|-|TRBJ1-5|TRBV5-1
TGCGCCAGCAGCCCGGGAGAGGGCGGCAATCAGCCCCAGCATTTT
CASSPGEGGNQPQHF
>-|TRBD2|TRBJ2-1|TRBV5-5
TGTGCCAGCAGCCCTTTAGCGGGAGGGGCCAATGAGCAGTTCTTC
CASSPLAGGANEQFF
>-|-|TRBJ2-5|TRBV6-2/TRBV6-3
TGTGCCAGCAGTTACTCCGCAGGAAACCAAGAGACCCAGTACTTC
CASSYSAGNQETQYF
>-|-|TRBJ1-2|TRBV28
TGTGCCAGCAACCCGGGTACTGGCTATGGCTACACCTTC
CASNPGTGYGYTF
>once|-|TRBJ1-5|TRBV30
TGTGCCTGGAGTGTATGGTCCGGGGAGCCCCAGCATTTT
CAWSVWSGEPQHF
>-|TRBD1|TRBJ1-1|TRBV19
TGTGCCAGTAAACCGGGACAGCTGAACACTGAAGCTTTCTTT
CASKPGQLNTEAFF
>-|TRBD1|TRBJ2-7|TRBV4-3
TGCGCCAGCAGCAGGACCAGGGGGTACGAGCAGTACTTC
CASSRTRGYEQYF
>once|-|TRBJ1-1|TRBV6-5
TGTGCCAGCAGTTCCGGGGGGTCCGGGGCGAACACTGAAGCTTTCTTT
CASSSGGSGANTEAFF
>few|-|TRBJ1-2|TRBV27
TGTGCCAGCAGCCCGTTGCTACTCCTAGCTAACTATGGCTACACCTTC
CASSPLLLLANYGYTF
>-|TRBD1|TRBJ1-2|TRBV11-2
TGTGCCAGCAGCTTAGCGACAGGGGTAGGCTACACCTTC
CASSLATGVGYTF
>-|-|TRBJ1-6|TRBV4-3
TGCGCCAGCAGCCAAGCGCAACAGAATAATTCACCCCTCCACTTT
CASSQAQQNNSPLHF
>-|-|TRBJ1-4|TRBV5-1
TGCGCCAGCAGCCTCGACAGTGCTAATGAAAAACTGTTTTTT
CASSLDSANEKLFF
>-|-|TRBJ1-2|TRBV3-1/TRBV3-2
TGTGCCAGCAGCCAAGATCTCTCGGCGGGGGGCTACACCTTC
CASSQDLSAGGYTF
>-|-|TRBJ1-2|TRBV9
TGTGCCAGCAGCGTAGGTGGGGCCCAATCGGACTATGGCTACACCTTC
CASSVGGAQSDYGYTF
>-|-|TRBJ1-1|TRBV5-5
TGTGCCAGCAGGCCCTTGTCCAGCACTGAAGCTTTCTTT
CASRPLSSTEAFF
>few|TRBD2|TRBJ2-5|TRBV6-1
TGTGCCAGCAGTGAAGTGGCACTAGCGACCTTAAAGACCCAGTACTTC
CASSEVALATLKTQYF
>-|TRBD1|TRBJ1-5|TRBV7-9
TGTGCCAGCAGCGCGGACAGGTCTAATCAGCCCCAGCATTTT
CASSADRSNQPQHF
>once|-|TRBJ1-1|TRBV10-3
TGTGCCATCAGTGTGGCCCCGGGCAGGGAAGGTGAAGCTTTCTTT
CAISVAPGREGEAFF
>-|-|TRBJ2-2|TRBV5-4
TGTGCCAGCAGCTTGGCACAGGGCACCGGGGAGCTGTTTTTT
CASSLAQGTGELFF
>-|-|TRBJ2-7|TRBV27
TGTGCCAGCAGTTTAAAGGACAAGAGCTCCTACGAGCAGTACTTC
CASSLKDKSSYEQYF
>-|TRBD2|TRBJ2-1|TRBV7-6
TGTGCCAGCAGTAGGGGACTAGCGGGAGAATACGAGCAGTTCTTC
CASSRGLAGEYEQFF
>-|-|TRBJ1-2|TRBV5-6
TGTGCCAGCAGCTCTACCCAGGGGTCCTATGGCTACACCTTC
CASSSTQGSYGYTF
>-|-|TRBJ1-2|TRBV30
TGTGCCTGGCCCGGGGGAGGGGTCGGTGGCTACACCTTC
CAWPGGGVGGYTF
>-|-|TRBJ2-3|TRBV27
TGTGCCAGCAGTTTGAGGGTGGGTATTGAAGATACGCAGTATTTT
CASSLRVGIEDTQYF
>few|TRBD1|TRBJ1-1|TRBV19
TGTGCCAGTGGGGACAGGGGAACAGGGGGGACTGAAGCTTTCTTT
CASGDRGTGGTEAFF
>-|TRBD2|TRBJ2-3|TRBV13
TGTGCCAGCAGCTTATGGTTCGGGGGGGCAGATACGCAGTATTTT
CASSLWFGGADTQYF
>-|-|TRBJ2-1|TRBV4-1
TGCGCCAGCAGCCAAGGTTACGGGGGGCTCTACAATGAGCAGTTCTTC
CASSQGYGGLYNEQFF
>once|-|TRBJ1-3|TRBV9
TGTGCCAGCAGCCGACAGAACTCTGGAAACACCATATATTTT
CASSRQNSGNTIYF
>-|-|TRBJ1-1|TRBV9
TGTGCCAGCAGCATTGACAGTTACACTGAAGCTTTCTTT
CASSIDSYTEAFF
>few|TRBD2|TRBJ2-2|TRBV4-2
TGTGCCAGCAGCCAAGGACTAGCTGGCACCGGGGAGCTGTTTTTT
CASSQGLAGTGELFF
>-|-|TRBJ1-5|TRBV30
TGTGCCTGGAGTTTGCCAGGGGAGCCCCAGCATTTT
CAWSLPGEPQHF
>-|-|TRBJ2-5|TRBV10-2
TGCGCCAGCAGGCTAGGGGGCCAAGAGACCCAGTACTTC
CASRLGGQETQYF
>few|-|TRBJ1-2|TRBV9
TGTGCCAGCAGCCCACAACAGGGTGTAAAAGGCTACACCTTC
CASSPQQGVKGYTF
>-|-|TRBJ2-1|TRBV11-2
TGTGCCAGCAGCTTAGTCGTACTAGGGGAGCAGTTCTTC
CASSLVVLGEQFF
>-|TRBD1|TRBJ1-1|TRBV19
TGTGCCAGTAAAGGTAGGGGGCTGAGTTTCTCTGAAGCTTTCTTT
CASKGRGLSFSEAFF
>-|-|TRBJ2-7|TRBV11-2
TGTGCCAGCAGCCAAAAAAGGGGGTACGAGCAGTACTTC
CASSQKRGYEQYF
>-|-|TRBJ2-3|TRBV24-1
TGTGCCACCAGTGGCACAGGTGGGGTGGGAGATACGCAGTATTTT
CATSGTGGVGDTQYF
>-|-|TRBJ2-7|TRBV7-2
TGTGCCAGCAGCTTATGGGGACTGAGCGTAACCTCCTACGAGCAGTACTTC
CASSLWGLSVTSYEQYF
>once|TRBD1|TRBJ1-2|TRBV5-1
TGCGCCAGCAGTGCTCAGGGGGCATATGGCTACACCTTC
CASSAQGAYGYTF
>-|-|TRBJ2-1|TRBV7-3
TGTGCCAGCAGCTCCTACCCAGGGGCCTCCTACAATGAGCAGTTCTTC
CASSSYPGASYNEQFF
>-|TRBD1|TRBJ2-7|TRBV11-2
TGTGCCAGCAGCCTCCCGGGACAGGGGACCTACGAGCAGTACTTC
CASSLPGQGTYEQYF
>-|TRBD2|TRBJ2-1|TRBV6-5
TGTGCCAGCAGTTACTTGGGGCGGGGGGTATACAATGAGCAGTTCTTC
CASSYLGRGVYNEQFF
>-|TRBD1|TRBJ2-2|TRBV30
TGTGCCTGGAGTGTACAGGGGGCCTCAGGAGAGCTGTTTTTT
CAWSVQGASGELFF
>-|TRBD1|TRBJ2-7|TRBV3-1/TRBV3-2
TGTGCCAGCAGCCTATGGACAGGGGGCTCATACGAGCAGTACTTC
CASSLWTGGSYEQYF